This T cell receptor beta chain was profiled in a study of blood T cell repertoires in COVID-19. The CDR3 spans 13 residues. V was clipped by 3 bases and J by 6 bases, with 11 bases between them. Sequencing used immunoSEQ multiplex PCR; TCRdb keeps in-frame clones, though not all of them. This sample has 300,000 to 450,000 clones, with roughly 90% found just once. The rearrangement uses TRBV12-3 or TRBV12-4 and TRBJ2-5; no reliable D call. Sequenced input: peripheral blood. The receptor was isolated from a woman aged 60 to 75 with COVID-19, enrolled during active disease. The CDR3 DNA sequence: TGTGCCAGCAGTTTCCGGCAGGAAAAGACCCAGTACTTC. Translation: CASSFRQEKTQYF.